This is a list of T cell receptor beta chains from one sample in a study of response to subunit inactivated influenza vaccine. MiXCR, run by TCRdb on the RT-PCR reads, gives a single entry per CDR3 protein. The data hold 550,000 to 800,000 distinct CDR3 sequences, with 11% to 15% observed a single time. The sequences come from PBMCs from blood, collected 14 days before vaccination. Source of these receptors: a man in his fifties or sixties who received an inactivated influenza vaccine. CDR3s include the opening cysteine and the closing phenylalanine or tryptophan. D genes are given only for firm matches. Expanded clones get a size class; other rows say once, few or many, or leave the size out.

V	D	J	size	CDR3	DNA
TRBV4-2	.	TRBJ1-4	many	CASSQERWTNEKLFF	TGTGCCAGCAGCCAAGAGCGTTGGACTAATGAAAAACTGTTTTTT
TRBV15	.	TRBJ2-7	.	CATALGSSYEQYF	TGTGCCACCGCACTAGGGAGCTCCTACGAGCAGTACTTC
TRBV12-3/TRBV12-4	TRBD1	TRBJ1-2	few	CASSPLTGADGYTF	TGTGCCAGCAGTCCACTGACAGGGGCGGATGGCTACACCTTC
TRBV10-3	.	TRBJ2-7	.	CAISESQAATEQYF	TGTGCCATCAGTGAGTCGCAGGCCGCTACGGAACAGTACTTC
TRBV28	.	TRBJ1-2	few	CASSPIPGQPYGYTF	TGTGCCAGCAGTCCCATACCGGGACAACCCTATGGCTACACCTTC
TRBV5-5	TRBD2	TRBJ2-3	.	CASSLLLATDTQYF	TGTGCCAGCAGCTTGTTACTAGCGACAGATACGCAGTATTTT
TRBV7-2	.	TRBJ2-1	many	CASTKIRELGNEQFF	TGTGCCAGCACAAAAATCAGGGAGTTGGGCAATGAGCAGTTCTTC
TRBV10-3	.	TRBJ2-3	.	CAISEPYRDRDTDTQYF	TGTGCCATCAGTGAGCCTTACCGGGACCGTGACACAGATACGCAGTATTTT
TRBV12-3/TRBV12-4	TRBD2	TRBJ2-5	.	CASRGSGAQETQYF	TGTGCCAGCAGGGGTAGCGGGGCCCAAGAGACCCAGTACTTC
TRBV14	.	TRBJ1-4	few	CASSQDSLGVKLFF	TGTGCCAGCAGCCAAGATTCTCTAGGGGTGAAACTGTTTTTT
TRBV10-3	TRBD2	TRBJ2-7	.	CAISSSPVLAGARYEQYF	TGTGCCATCAGTTCCTCCCCCGTCCTAGCGGGAGCCCGTTACGAGCAGTACTTC
TRBV5-1	.	TRBJ2-5	.	CASSLGGTDQQTQYF	TGCGCCAGCAGCTTGGGGGGGACCGACCAGCAGACCCAGTACTTC
TRBV28	TRBD1	TRBJ2-5	.	CASSPLTGAPQETQYF	TGTGCCAGCAGTCCGCTTACAGGGGCCCCCCAAGAGACCCAGTACTTC
TRBV30	.	TRBJ2-2	.	CAWSRGWGDSNTGELFF	TGTGCCTGGAGCAGAGGATGGGGAGACTCGAACACCGGGGAGCTGTTTTTT
TRBV2	TRBD1	TRBJ1-1	many	CASSEGTGLSEAFF	TGTGCCAGCAGTGAAGGGACAGGTTTGAGCGAAGCTTTCTTT
TRBV3-1	.	TRBJ2-5	.	CASSQQTTQETQYF	TGTGCCAGCAGCCAGCAGACTACCCAAGAGACCCAGTACTTC
TRBV25-1	TRBD2	TRBJ2-7	few	CASSEPTSGSINEQYF	TGTGCCAGCAGTGAACCAACTAGCGGGAGTATCAACGAGCAGTACTTC
TRBV5-1	TRBD1	TRBJ2-7	few	CASSTQTGGNYEQYF	TGCGCCAGCAGCACCCAGACAGGGGGGAACTACGAGCAGTACTTC
TRBV20-1	.	TRBJ2-1	.	CSAFSNEQFF	TGCAGTGCTTTCAGCAATGAGCAGTTCTTC
TRBV7-6	TRBD2	TRBJ2-1	few	CASSPTGLAGHNEQFF	TGTGCCAGCAGCCCCACGGGACTAGCGGGGCACAATGAGCAGTTCTTC
TRBV20-1	.	TRBJ1-1	few	CSAGGFPGSEAFF	TGCAGTGCGGGTGGGTTCCCGGGCTCTGAAGCTTTCTTT
TRBV28	TRBD1	TRBJ2-7	.	CASSRTGVSYEQYF	TGTGCCAGCAGTCGAACAGGGGTTTCCTACGAGCAGTACTTC
TRBV4-2	TRBD1	TRBJ1-1	few	CASSRADRGTEAFF	TGTGCCAGCAGCCGCGCGGACAGGGGCACTGAAGCTTTCTTT
TRBV20-1	.	TRBJ2-7	few	CSAGGGRITYEQYF	TGCAGTGCTGGGGGGGGGCGGATCACCTACGAGCAGTACTTC
TRBV10-2	.	TRBJ2-3	.	CASNEGLRTDTQYF	TGCGCCAGCAATGAAGGACTACGCACAGATACGCAGTATTTT
TRBV6-1	TRBD1	TRBJ2-7	.	CASSGDRGPFYEQYF	TGTGCCAGCAGTGGTGACAGGGGGCCCTTCTACGAGCAGTACTTC
TRBV10-3	.	TRBJ2-5	many	CAISREQETQYF	TGTGCCATCTCTCGGGAACAAGAGACCCAGTACTTC
TRBV20-1	.	TRBJ2-5	few	CSAKTEETQYF	TGCAGTGCTAAGACTGAAGAGACCCAGTACTTC
TRBV27	.	TRBJ2-1	once	CASSLGRSSNEQFF	TGTGCCAGCAGTTTAGGCAGGTCGAGCAATGAGCAGTTCTTC